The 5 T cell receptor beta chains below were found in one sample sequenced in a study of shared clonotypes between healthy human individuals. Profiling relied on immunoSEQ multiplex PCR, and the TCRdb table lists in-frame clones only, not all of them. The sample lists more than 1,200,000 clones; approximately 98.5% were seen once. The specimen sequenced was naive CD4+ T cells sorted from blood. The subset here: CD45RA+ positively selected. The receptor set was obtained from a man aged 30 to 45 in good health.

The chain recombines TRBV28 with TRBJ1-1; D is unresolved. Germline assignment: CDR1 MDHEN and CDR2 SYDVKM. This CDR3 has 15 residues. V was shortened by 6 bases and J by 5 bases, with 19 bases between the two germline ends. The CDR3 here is CASRPKTVGGTEAFF. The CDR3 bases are TGTGCCAGCAGACCTAAGACTGTGGGTGGTACTGAAGCTTTCTTT.

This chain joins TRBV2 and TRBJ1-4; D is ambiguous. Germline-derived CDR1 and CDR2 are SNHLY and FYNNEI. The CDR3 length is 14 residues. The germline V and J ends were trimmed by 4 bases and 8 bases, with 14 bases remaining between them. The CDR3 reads CASSGRSLGEKLFF. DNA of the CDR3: TGTGCCAGCAGTGGGAGGAGTTTAGGGGAAAAACTGTTTTTT.

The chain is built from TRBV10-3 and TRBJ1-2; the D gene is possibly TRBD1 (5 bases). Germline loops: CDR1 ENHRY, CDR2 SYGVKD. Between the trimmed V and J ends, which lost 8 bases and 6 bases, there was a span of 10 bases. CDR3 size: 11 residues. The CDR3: CAIVGRDGYTF. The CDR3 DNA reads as TGTGCCATCGTCGGCAGGGATGGCTACACCTTC.

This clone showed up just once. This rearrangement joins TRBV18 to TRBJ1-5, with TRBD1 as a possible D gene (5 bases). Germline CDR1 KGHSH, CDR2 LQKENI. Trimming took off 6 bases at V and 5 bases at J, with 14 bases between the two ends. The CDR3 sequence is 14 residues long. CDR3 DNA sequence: TGTGCCAGCTCGTACGGGGGGAAAGATCAGCCCCAGCATTTT. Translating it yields CASSYGGKDQPQHF.

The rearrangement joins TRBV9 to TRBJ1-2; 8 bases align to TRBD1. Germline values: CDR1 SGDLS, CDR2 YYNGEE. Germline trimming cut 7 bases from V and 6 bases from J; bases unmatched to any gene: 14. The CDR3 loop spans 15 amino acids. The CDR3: CASERNPGGVDGYTF. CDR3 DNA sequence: TGTGCCAGCGAGCGTAATCCAGGGGGCGTGGATGGCTACACCTTC.